Detailed here is one T cell receptor (beta chain). Antigen specificity is unknown. This entry is derived from a study of OX40 agonist ivuxolimab in advanced cancers. Study information: Dose-escalation patients were diagnosed with hepatocellular carcinoma, melanoma, renal cell cancer or head and neck cancer.

V was shortened by 2 bases and J by 0 bases, with 9 bases between the two germline ends. Germline-derived CDR1 and CDR2 are SGHDT and YYEEEE. The CDR3 consists of 15 residues. Clones were read by immunoSEQ multiplex PCR, and TCRdb kept only the in-frame ones, dropping some. The sample shows around 75,000 clones, roughly 90% of them seen only once. Notes on the study in general: Expanded clones tended on average to be more numerous among CD8+ T cells than CD4+. Among the lowest peripheral clonal expansion occurred in 0.1-3.0 mg/kg partial responders.

This chain uses TRBV5-6 with TRBJ1-3, with D perhaps matching TRBD1 (6 bases). This sequence originates from an adult with an advanced solid tumor such as melanoma, head and neck, liver or kidney cancer. The sequences come from CD4+ or CD8+ T cells sorted from blood, collected in a trial of the OX40 agonist ivuxolimab. The CDR3 is CASSFQGNSGNTIYF. As DNA, the CDR3 is TGTGCCAGCAGCTTCCAGGGGAACTCTGGAAACACCATATATTTT.